This T cell receptor beta chain was identified in a study of blood T cell repertoires in COVID-19. Study in general: Samples taken during acute and convalescent COVID-19 were collected in the United States, Italy and Spain. PBMCs, B-cell-depleted T cells, or T cells provided the cDNA or gDNA that made up the material.

Per the study methods: Amplification with reference gene primers provided the estimates of nucleated cell counts. The method was immunoSEQ multiplex PCR; TCRdb's version includes in-frame clones alone and lacks a portion of them. V, J and clone size are taken as reported in that table, and D and trimming were inferred from the DNA itself. The table includes 130,000 to 150,000 clones, roughly 80% detected once. This clone was seen only a few times. With 4 bases removed from V and 0 bases from J, the gap between germline ends came to 7 bases. This CDR3 spans 14 amino acids. Germline V lookup: CDR1 MNHNS, CDR2 SASEGT.

The sequenced sample was peripheral blood. This TCR was recovered from a woman aged 80 or older with acute or convalescent COVID-19. The V gene is TRBV6-1, the J gene TRBJ1-5; D remains ambiguous. CDR3 region: CASSAANSNQPQHF. The CDR3 DNA reads TGTGCCAGCAGTGCAGCCAATAGCAATCAGCCCCAGCATTTT.